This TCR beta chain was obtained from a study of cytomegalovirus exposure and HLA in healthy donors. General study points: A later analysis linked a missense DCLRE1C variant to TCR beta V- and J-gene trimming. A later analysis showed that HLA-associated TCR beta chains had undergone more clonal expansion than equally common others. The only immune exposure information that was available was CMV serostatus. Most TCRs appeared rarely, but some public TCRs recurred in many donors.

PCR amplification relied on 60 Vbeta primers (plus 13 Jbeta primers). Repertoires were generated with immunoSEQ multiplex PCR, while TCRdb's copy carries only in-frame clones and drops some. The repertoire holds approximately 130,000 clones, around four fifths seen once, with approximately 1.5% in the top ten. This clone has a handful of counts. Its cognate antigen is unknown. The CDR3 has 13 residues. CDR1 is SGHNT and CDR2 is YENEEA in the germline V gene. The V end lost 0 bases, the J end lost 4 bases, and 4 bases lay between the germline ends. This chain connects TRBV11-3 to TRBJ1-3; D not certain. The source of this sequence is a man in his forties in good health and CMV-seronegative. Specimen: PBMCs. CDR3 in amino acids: CASSLEAGNTIYF. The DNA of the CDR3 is TGTGCCAGCAGCTTAGAGGCCGGAAACACCATATATTTT. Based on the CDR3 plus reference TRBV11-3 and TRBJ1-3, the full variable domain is EAGVVQSPRYKIIEKKQPVAFWCNPISGHNTLYWYLQNLGQGPELLIRYENEEAVDDSQLPKDRFSAERLKGVDSTLKIQPAELGDSAVYLCASSLEAGNTIYFGEGSWLTVV.